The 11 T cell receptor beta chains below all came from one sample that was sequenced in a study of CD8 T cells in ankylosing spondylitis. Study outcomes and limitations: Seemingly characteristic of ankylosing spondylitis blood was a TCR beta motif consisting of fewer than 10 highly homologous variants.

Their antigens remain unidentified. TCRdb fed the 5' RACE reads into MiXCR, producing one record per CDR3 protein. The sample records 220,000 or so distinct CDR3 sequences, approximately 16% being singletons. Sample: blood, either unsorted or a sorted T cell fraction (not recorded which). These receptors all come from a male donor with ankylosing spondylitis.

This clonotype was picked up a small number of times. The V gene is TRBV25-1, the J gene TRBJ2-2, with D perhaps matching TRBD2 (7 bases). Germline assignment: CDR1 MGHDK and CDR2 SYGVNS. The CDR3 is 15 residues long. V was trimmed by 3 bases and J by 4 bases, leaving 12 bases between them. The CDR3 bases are TGTGCCAGCAGTGACGGGGGGCTTCGCACCGGGGAGCTGTTTTTT. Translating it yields CASSDGGLRTGELFF.

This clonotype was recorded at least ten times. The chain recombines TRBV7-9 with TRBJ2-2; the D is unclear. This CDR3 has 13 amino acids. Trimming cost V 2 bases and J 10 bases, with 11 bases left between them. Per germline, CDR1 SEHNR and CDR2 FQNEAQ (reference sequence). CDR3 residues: CASSLSVMEELFF. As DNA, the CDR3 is TGTGCCAGCAGCTTATCGGTAATGGAGGAGCTGTTTTTT.

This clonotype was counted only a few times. CDR3 bases: TGCAGTGCTAGAGACCCCGAGGGACTAGCGGGGTTAGAGACCCAGTACTTC. It codes for CSARDPEGLAGLETQYF. The chain carries TRBV20-1 and TRBJ2-5; the match to TRBD2 covers 13 bases. V lost 0 bases, J lost 4 bases, and 8 bases stayed unmatched. The CDR3 spans 17 residues. Germline V lookup: CDR1 DFQATT, CDR2 SNEGSKA (reference sequence).

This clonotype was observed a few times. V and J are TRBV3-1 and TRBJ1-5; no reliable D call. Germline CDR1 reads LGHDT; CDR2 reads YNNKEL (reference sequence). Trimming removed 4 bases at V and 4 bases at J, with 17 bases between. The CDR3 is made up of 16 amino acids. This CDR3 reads CASSPPSAFGNQPQHF. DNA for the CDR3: TGTGCCAGCAGCCCCCCCAGCGCCTTTGGAAATCAGCCCCAGCATTTT.

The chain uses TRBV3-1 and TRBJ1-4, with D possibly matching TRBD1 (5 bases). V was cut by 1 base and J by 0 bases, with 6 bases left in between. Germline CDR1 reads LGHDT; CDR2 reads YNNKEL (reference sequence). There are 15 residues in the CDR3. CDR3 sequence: CASSQGRATNEKLFF. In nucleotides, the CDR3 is TGTGCCAGCAGCCAAGGCAGGGCAACTAATGAAAAACTGTTTTTT.

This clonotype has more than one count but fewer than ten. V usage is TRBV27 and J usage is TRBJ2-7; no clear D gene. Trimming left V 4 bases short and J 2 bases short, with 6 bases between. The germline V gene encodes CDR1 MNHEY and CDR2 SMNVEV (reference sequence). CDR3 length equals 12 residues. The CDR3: CASSSNPYEQYF. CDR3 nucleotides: TGTGCCAGCAGTTCGAATCCCTACGAGCAGTACTTC.

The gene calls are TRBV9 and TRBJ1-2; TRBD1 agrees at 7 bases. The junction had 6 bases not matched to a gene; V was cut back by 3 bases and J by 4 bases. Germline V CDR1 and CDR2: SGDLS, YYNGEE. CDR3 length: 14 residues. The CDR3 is CASSAGGGTYGYTF. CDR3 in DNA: TGTGCCAGCAGCGCAGGAGGGGGCACCTATGGCTACACCTTC.

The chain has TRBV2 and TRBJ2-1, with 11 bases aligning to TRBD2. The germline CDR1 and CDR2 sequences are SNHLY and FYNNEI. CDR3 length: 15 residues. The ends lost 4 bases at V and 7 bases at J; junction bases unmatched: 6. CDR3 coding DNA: TGTGCCAGCAGTGGACTAGCGGGGCTGCTGAATGAGCAGTTCTTC. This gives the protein CASSGLAGLLNEQFF.

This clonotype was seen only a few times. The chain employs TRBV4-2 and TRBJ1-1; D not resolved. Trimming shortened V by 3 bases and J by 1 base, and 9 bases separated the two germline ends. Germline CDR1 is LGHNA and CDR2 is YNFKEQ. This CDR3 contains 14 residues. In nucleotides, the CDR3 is TGTGCCAGCAGCCATGGTACAGAGAACACTGAAGCTTTCTTT. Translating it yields CASSHGTENTEAFF.

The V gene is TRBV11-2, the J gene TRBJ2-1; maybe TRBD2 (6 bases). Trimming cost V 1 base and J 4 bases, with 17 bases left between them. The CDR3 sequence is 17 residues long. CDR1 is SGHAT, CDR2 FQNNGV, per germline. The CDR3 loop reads CASSLADVGGSYNEQFF. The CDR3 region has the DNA TGTGCCAGCAGCTTAGCAGACGTAGGAGGGTCGTACAATGAGCAGTTCTTC.

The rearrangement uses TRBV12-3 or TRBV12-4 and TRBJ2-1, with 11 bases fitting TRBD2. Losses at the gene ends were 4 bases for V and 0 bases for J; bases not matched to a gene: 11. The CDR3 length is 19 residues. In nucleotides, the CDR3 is TGTGCCAGCAGTTCCGTACTAGCGGGGGTATTAAACTCCTACAATGAGCAGTTCTTC. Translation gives CASSSVLAGVLNSYNEQFF.